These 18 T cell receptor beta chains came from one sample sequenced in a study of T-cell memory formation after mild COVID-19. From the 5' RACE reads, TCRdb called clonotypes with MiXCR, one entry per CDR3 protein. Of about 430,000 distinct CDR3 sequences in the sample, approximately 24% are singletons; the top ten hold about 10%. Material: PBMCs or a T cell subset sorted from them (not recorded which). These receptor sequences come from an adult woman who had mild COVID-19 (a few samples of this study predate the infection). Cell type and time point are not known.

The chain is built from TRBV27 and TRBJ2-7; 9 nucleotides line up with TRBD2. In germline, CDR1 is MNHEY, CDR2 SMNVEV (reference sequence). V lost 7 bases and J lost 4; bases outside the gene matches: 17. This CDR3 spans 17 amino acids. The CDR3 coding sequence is TGTGCCAGCACCCGAAGCGGATTAGCGGGAGAATCTTACGAGCAGTACTTC. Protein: CASTRSGLAGESYEQYF.

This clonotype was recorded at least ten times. The CDR3 region is CASSQDRGAQTYEQYF. The CDR3 DNA sequence: TGCGCCAGCAGCCAAGATCGTGGCGCCCAGACCTACGAGCAGTACTTC. The genes are TRBV4-1 and TRBJ2-7; D gene uncertain. The CDR3 loop spans 16 amino acids. From germline, CDR1 is MGHRA and CDR2 YSYEKL. The V end lost 0 bases, the J end lost 2 bases, and 14 bases lay between the germline ends.

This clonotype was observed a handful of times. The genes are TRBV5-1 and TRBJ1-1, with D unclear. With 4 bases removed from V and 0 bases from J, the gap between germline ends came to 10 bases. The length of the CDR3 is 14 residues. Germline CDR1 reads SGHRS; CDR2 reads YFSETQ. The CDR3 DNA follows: TGCGCCAGCAGCGACTCCAACCTGAACACTGAAGCTTTCTTT. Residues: CASSDSNLNTEAFF.

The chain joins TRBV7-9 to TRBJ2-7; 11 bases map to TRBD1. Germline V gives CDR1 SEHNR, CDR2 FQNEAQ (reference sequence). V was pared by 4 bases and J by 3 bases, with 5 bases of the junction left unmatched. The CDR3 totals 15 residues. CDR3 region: CASSSGQGAFYEQYF. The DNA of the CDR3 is TGTGCCAGCAGCTCAGGACAGGGGGCCTTCTACGAGCAGTACTTC.

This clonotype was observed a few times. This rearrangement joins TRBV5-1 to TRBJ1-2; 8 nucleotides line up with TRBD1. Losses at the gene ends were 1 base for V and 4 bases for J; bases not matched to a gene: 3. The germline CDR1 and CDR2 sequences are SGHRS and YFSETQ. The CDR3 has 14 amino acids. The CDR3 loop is CASSLTGGGYGYTF. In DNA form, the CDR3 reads TGCGCCAGCAGCTTGACAGGGGGAGGCTATGGCTACACCTTC.

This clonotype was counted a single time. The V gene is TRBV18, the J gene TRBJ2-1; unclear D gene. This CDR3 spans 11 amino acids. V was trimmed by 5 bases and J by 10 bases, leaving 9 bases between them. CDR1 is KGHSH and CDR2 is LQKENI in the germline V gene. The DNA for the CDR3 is TGTGCCAGCTCAGCGGCATACGAGCAGTTCTTC. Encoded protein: CASSAAYEQFF.

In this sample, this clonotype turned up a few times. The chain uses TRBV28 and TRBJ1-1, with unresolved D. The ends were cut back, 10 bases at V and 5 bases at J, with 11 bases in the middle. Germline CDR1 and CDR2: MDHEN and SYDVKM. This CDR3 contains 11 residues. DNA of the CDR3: TGTGCCACCCACTTCGGGACTGAAGCTTTCTTT. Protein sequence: CATHFGTEAFF.

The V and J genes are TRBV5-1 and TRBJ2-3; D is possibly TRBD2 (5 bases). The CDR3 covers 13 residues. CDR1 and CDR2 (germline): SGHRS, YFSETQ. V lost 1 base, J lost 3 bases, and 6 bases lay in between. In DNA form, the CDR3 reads TGCGCCAGCAGCTTGAGGGAGACAGATACGCAGTATTTT. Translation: CASSLRETDTQYF. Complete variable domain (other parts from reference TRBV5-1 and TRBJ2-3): KAGVTQTPRYLIKTRGQQVTLSCSPISGHRSVSWYQQTPGQGLQFLFEYFSETQRNKGNFPGRFSGRQFSNSRSEMNVSTLELGDSALYLCASSLRETDTQYFGPGTRLTVL.

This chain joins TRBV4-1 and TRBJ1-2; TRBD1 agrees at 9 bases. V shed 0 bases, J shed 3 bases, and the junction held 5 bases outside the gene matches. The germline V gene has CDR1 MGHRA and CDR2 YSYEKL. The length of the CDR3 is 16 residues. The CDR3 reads CASSQETGGPYYGYTF. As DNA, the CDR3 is TGCGCCAGCAGCCAAGAAACAGGGGGCCCCTACTATGGCTACACCTTC.

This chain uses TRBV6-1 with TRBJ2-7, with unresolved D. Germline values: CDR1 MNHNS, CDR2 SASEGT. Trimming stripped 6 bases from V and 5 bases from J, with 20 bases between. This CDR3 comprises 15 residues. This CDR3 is CASRGPESNLNEQYF. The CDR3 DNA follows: TGTGCCAGCAGAGGGCCCGAATCCAACCTCAACGAGCAGTACTTC.

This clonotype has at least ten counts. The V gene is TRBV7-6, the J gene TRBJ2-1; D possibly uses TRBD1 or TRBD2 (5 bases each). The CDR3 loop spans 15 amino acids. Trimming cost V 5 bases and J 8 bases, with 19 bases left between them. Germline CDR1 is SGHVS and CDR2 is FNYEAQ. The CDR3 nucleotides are TGTGCCAGCAGCCCTAGCCTGGCAGGGTCAGATGAGCAGTTCTTC. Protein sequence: CASSPSLAGSDEQFF.

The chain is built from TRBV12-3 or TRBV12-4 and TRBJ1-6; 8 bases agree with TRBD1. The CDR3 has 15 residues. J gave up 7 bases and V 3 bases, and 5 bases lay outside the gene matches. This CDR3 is CASSFGQGRNSPLHF. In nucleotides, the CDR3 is TGTGCCAGCAGTTTTGGACAGGGTCGGAATTCACCCCTCCACTTT.

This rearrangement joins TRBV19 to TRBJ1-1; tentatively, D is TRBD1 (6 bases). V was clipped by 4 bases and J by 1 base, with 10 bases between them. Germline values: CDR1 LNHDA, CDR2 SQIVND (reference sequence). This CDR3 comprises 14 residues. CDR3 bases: TGTGCCAGTAGTACAGGACAGTCGAACACTGAAGCTTTCTTT. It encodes CASSTGQSNTEAFF. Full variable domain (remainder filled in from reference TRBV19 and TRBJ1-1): DGGITQSPKYLFRKEGQNVTLSCEQNLNHDAMYWYRQDPGQGLRLIYYSQIVNDFQKGDIAEGYSVSREKKESFPLTVTSAQKNPTAFYLCASSTGQSNTEAFFGQGTRLTVV.

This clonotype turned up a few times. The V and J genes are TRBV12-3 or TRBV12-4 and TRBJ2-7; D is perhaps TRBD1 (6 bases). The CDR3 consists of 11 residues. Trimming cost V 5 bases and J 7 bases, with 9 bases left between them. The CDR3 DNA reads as TGTGCCAGCAGTCCTGACAGGGAGCAGTACTTC. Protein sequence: CASSPDREQYF.

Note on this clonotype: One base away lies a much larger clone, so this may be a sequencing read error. CDR3 DNA sequence: TGTGCCAGCAGTGAGACAGATACGCAGTATTTT. It translates to CASSETDTQYF. The chain recombines TRBV2 with TRBJ2-3, with D hard to call. Trimming shortened V by 3 bases and J by 3 bases, and 1 base separated the two germline ends. This CDR3 region has 11 residues. Germline loops: CDR1 SNHLY, CDR2 FYNNEI. Combining the CDR3 with reference TRBV2 and TRBJ2-3 gives the whole variable domain EPEVTQTPSHQVTQMGQEVILRCVPISNHLYFYWYRQILGQKVEFLVSFYNNEISEKSEIFDDQFSVERPDGSNFTLKIRSTKLEDSAMYFCASSETDTQYFGPGTRLTVL.

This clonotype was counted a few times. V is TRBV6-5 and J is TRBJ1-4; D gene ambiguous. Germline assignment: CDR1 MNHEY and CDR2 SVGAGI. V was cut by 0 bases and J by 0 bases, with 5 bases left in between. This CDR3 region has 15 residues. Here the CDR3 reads CASSYSPTTNEKLFF. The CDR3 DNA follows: TGTGCCAGCAGTTACTCTCCTACAACTAATGAAAAACTGTTTTTT.

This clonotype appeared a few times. In DNA, the CDR3 is TGCAGTGCTATTAACTTTCTACAGGGATGGAATTCACCCCTCCACTTT. This codes for CSAINFLQGWNSPLHF. This chain joins TRBV20-1 and TRBJ1-6; possibly TRBD1 for D (6 bases). Germline values: CDR1 DFQATT, CDR2 SNEGSKA (reference sequence). Trimming cost V 4 bases and J 7 bases, with 20 bases left between them. CDR3 length: 16 amino acids.

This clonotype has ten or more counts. CDR3: CASSRSGGSASTDTQYF. The CDR3 DNA reads TGTGCCAGCAGCCGTAGCGGGGGTAGTGCTAGCACAGATACGCAGTATTTT. The chain combines TRBV12-3 or TRBV12-4 with TRBJ2-3, with 9 bases matching TRBD2. V lost 6 bases to trimming and J lost 0 bases; unmatched junction nucleotides: 10. This CDR3 region has 17 residues.